This TCR beta chain was sequenced for a study of CD8 T cells in ankylosing spondylitis. Whole-study results and caveats: A CD8+ phenotype characterized the disease-linked clones, which were relatively rare in peripheral blood. One TCR beta motif, made up of 7 or 8 highly homologous variants, appeared characteristic of ankylosing spondylitis blood. Existing reports had already noted some motif variants in reactive arthritis synovial fluid and blood.

Quantitative 5'-RACE with molecular barcodes was used to make the TCR beta libraries. TCRdb re-analysed the 5' RACE reads in MiXCR, keeping a single row per CDR3 protein. Altogether 700,000 to 1,000,000 distinct CDR3 sequences are present, about 12% being singletons, with the ten largest covering approximately 0.51%. Ten or more counts support this clonotype. Antigen specificity is unknown. Germline V gives CDR1 SGHRS, CDR2 YFSETQ. V was pared by 4 bases and J by 0 bases, with 12 bases between. This CDR3 comprises 15 residues. The chain is built from TRBV5-1 and TRBJ2-3, with TRBD1 as a possible D gene (6 bases). This TCR was recovered from a male donor with ankylosing spondylitis. Source material: blood, either unsorted or a sorted T cell fraction (not recorded which). The CDR3 protein is CASSHRDRSTDTQYF. CDR3 sequence (DNA): TGCGCCAGCAGCCACAGGGACCGTAGCACAGATACGCAGTATTTT.